This T cell receptor beta chain appears in the sequencing data of a study of blood T cell repertoires in COVID-19. Study summary: The study drew acute and convalescent COVID-19 samples from the United States, Italy and Spain. T cells, B-cell-depleted T cells, or PBMCs supplied cDNA or gDNA.

CDR3 size: 13 residues. The V and J ends lost 2 bases and 5 bases, in that order; junction bases with no gene match: 2. CDR1 is MNHNY, CDR2 SVGAGI, per germline (reference sequence). Authors' processing steps: Estimation of nucleated cell counts relied on the amplification of reference gene primers. Repertoires were generated with immunoSEQ multiplex PCR, while TCRdb's copy carries only in-frame clones and drops some. The V and J calls and the clone size are those of that table, but D and trimming were determined from the DNA. The repertoire has roughly 200,000 clones, roughly 81% of them found once; the top ten carry about 4.9%.

This TCR derives from an elderly woman with acute or convalescent COVID-19. The V and J genes are TRBV6-6 and TRBJ1-2; 7 bases agree with TRBD1. The sample consisted of peripheral blood. The CDR3 loop reads CASSYGQDYGYTF. Here the CDR3 DNA reads TGTGCCAGCAGTTACGGACAGGATTATGGCTACACCTTC.